This record covers a single T cell receptor (beta chain). Per the germline V gene, CDR1 is MNHEY and CDR2 is SMNVEV (reference sequence). This CDR3 comprises 15 residues. The trim removed 5 bases at V and 5 bases at J, leaving 10 bases unmatched. This record comes from a study of blood T cell repertoires in COVID-19. Background on the study: Acute and convalescent COVID-19 specimens originated in the United States, Italy and Spain. PBMCs, B-cell-depleted T cells, or T cells provided the cDNA or gDNA that made up the material.

Authors' data handling: Estimation of nucleated cell counts relied on the amplification of reference gene primers. Here immunoSEQ multiplex PCR was the method, and the copy in TCRdb shows in-frame clones only, minus some. V and J calls and clone size are those listed in that table; D and trimming were worked out from the DNA. The sample shows 200,000 to 300,000 clones, roughly nine tenths of them seen only once. The sequenced material came from peripheral blood. This TCR was recovered from a man between 60 and 75 years old who had recovered from COVID-19. V is TRBV27 and J is TRBJ2-5; 8 bases align to TRBD1. The CDR3 sequence: CASSTQDRDGETQYF. The CDR3 bases are TGTGCCAGCAGTACGCAGGACAGGGATGGGGAGACCCAGTACTTC.